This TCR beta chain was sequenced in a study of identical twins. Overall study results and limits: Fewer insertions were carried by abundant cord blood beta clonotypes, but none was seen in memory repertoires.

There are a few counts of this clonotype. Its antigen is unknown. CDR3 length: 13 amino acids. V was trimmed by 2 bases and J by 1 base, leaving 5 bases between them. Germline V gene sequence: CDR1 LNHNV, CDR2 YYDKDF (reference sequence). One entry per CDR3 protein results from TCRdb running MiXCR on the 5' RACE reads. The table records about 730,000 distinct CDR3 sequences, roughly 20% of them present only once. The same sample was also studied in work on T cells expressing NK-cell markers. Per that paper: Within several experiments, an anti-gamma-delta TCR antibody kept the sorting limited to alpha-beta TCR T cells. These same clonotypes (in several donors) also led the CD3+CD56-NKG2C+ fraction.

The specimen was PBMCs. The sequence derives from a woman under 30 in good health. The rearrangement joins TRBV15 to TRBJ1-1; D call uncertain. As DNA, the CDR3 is TGTGCCACCAGCAGATGGGGGAACACTGAAGCTTTCTTT. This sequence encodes CATSRWGNTEAFF.